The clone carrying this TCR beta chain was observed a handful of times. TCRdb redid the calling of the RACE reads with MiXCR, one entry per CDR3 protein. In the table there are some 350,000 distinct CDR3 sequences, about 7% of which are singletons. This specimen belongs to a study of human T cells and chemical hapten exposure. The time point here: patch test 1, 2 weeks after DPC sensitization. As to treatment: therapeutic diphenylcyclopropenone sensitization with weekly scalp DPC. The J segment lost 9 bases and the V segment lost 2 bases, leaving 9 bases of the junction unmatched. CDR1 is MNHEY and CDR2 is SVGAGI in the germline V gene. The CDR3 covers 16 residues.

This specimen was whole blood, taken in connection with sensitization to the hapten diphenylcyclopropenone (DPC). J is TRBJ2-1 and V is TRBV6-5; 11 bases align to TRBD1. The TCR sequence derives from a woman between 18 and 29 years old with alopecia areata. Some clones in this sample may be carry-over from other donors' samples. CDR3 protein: CASSYPRTGGSLEQFF. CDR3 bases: TGTGCCAGCAGTTACCCCAGGACAGGGGGCTCGCTTGAGCAGTTCTTC.